Listed below are T cell receptor beta chains from one sample, sequenced in a study of blood T cell repertoires in COVID-19. The protocol was immunoSEQ multiplex PCR, while the TCRdb copy is restricted to in-frame clones and leaves out a portion. The profile covers 95,000 to 100,000 clones, with 81% appearing a single time and about 10% taken by the ten largest. The sample taken for sequencing was peripheral blood. These receptors came from a woman of 80 years or more with acute or convalescent COVID-19. Each CDR3 is given with its conserved first and last residue. The D gene is left open where the match is weak. Clone size is given for some rows only: seen once, a few or many times, or a class if the clone is expanded.

j_call,v_call,clone_size,d_call,cdr3_aa,cdr3_nt
TRBJ1-5,TRBV19,NA,NA,CASSTDRPNQPQHF,TGTGCCAGTAGTACTGACAGGCCCAATCAGCCCCAGCATTTT
TRBJ1-1,TRBV2,NA,NA,CASSAQVNTEAFF,TGTGCCAGCAGTGCGCAGGTGAACACTGAAGCTTTCTTT
TRBJ2-5,TRBV28,NA,TRBD1,CAIRDRVETQYF,TGTGCCATCCGGGACAGGGTTGAGACCCAGTACTTC
TRBJ1-2,TRBV5-1,NA,TRBD1,CASSLEGTGDGYTF,TGCGCCAGCAGCTTGGAGGGGACAGGGGATGGCTACACCTTC
TRBJ2-3,TRBV10-3,NA,NA,CAISESSQSTDTQYF,TGTGCCATCAGTGAGTCGTCCCAGAGCACAGATACGCAGTATTTT
TRBJ1-6,TRBV28,NA,TRBD1,CASSSPDRENSPLHF,TGTGCCAGCAGCTCCCCGGACAGGGAAAATTCACCCCTCCACTTT
TRBJ2-1,TRBV2,NA,NA,CASSSTPGNEQFF,TGTGCCAGCAGCAGTACCCCAGGCAATGAGCAGTTCTTC
TRBJ1-6,TRBV28,once,NA,CASSSPSSPLHF,TGTGCCAGCAGTTCCCCGAGCTCACCCCTCCACTTT
TRBJ1-6,TRBV2,NA,NA,CASSERPNSPLHF,TGTGCCAGCAGTGAGCGGCCGAATTCACCCCTCCACTTT
TRBJ1-2,TRBV5-1,few,NA,CASSLGLGTPYGYTF,TGCGCCAGCAGCTTGGGCCTGGGGACACCCTATGGCTACACCTTC
TRBJ1-1,TRBV14,NA,NA,CASSPGNTEAFF,TGTGCCAGCAGCCCGGGGAACACTGAAGCTTTCTTT
TRBJ1-5,TRBV2,NA,NA,CASRRGGGDQPQHF,TGTGCCAGCAGGAGGGGGGGAGGGGATCAGCCCCAGCATTTT
TRBJ1-2,TRBV29-1,few,NA,CSVEEGKRHTF,TGCAGCGTTGAAGAAGGAAAGAGGCACACCTTC
TRBJ2-5,TRBV6-2/TRBV6-3,few,NA,CASSRVGTQYF,TGTGCCAGCAGTCGGGTGGGGACCCAGTACTTC
TRBJ2-1,TRBV6-2/TRBV6-3,NA,NA,CASSLPAANNNEQFF,TGTGCCAGCAGCTTACCCGCGGCGAACAATAATGAGCAGTTCTTC
TRBJ2-5,TRBV3-1/TRBV3-2,once,NA,CASSQPLGTLQETQYF,TGTGCCAGCAGCCAACCCCTTGGGACTCTCCAAGAGACCCAGTACTTC
TRBJ1-1,TRBV5-1,NA,NA,CASSPTGMNTEAFF,TGCGCCAGCAGCCCGACAGGCATGAACACTGAAGCTTTCTTT
TRBJ2-6,TRBV4-1,few,NA,CASSHLSEGVPGANVLTF,TGCGCCAGCAGCCACCTCTCCGAGGGGGTGCCTGGGGCCAACGTCCTGACTTTC
TRBJ2-1,TRBV9,NA,NA,CASSPRAVALNEQFF,TGTGCCAGCAGCCCGCGGGCCGTCGCGCTCAATGAGCAGTTCTTC